This entry lists 9 T cell receptor beta chains sequenced from one sample in a study of T cells in localized non-small cell lung cancer. Only in-frame clones appear in the TCRdb table, and some are missing; sequencing was by immunoSEQ multiplex PCR. The sample shows tens of thousands of clones, approximately 88% of them seen only once. The sample consisted of peripheral blood mononuclear cells, taken before any cancer treatment. These receptor sequences come from a man between 40 and 69 years old with stage III lung adenocarcinoma.

The gene calls are TRBV9 and TRBJ2-7; D remains unclear. The V gene lost 0 bases and the J gene lost 5 bases, with 9 bases spanning the gap. CDR3 length: 13 residues. The germline CDR1 and CDR2 sequences are SGDLS and YYNGEE. As DNA, the CDR3 is TGTGCCAGCAGCGTAGCCCCAAGGGACGAGCAGTACTTC. This encodes CASSVAPRDEQYF.

Here the CDR3 reads CAWQRQSSYNSPLHF. The CDR3 coding sequence is TGTGCCTGGCAACGACAGAGCTCCTATAATTCACCCCTCCACTTT. This sequence joins TRBV30 and TRBJ1-6, with D perhaps matching TRBD1 (5 bases). The V end was cut by 5 bases, the J end by 0 bases, with 11 bases between. Germline CDR1 GTSNPN, CDR2 SVGIG (reference sequence). CDR3 length equals 15 residues.

This chain connects TRBV5-5 to TRBJ2-7; 7 positions agree with TRBD1. V trimming: 1 base; J trimming: 2 bases; junction bases outside the gene matches: 15. CDR3 size: 18 residues. Germline-derived CDR1 and CDR2 are SGHKS and YYEKEE (reference sequence). CDR3 residues: CASSLSGDSRLLTYEQYF. In DNA, the CDR3 is TGTGCCAGCAGCTTGTCCGGGGACAGCCGTCTGCTTACCTACGAGCAGTACTTC.

The J gene is TRBJ1-2, the V gene TRBV4-2; D unresolved. Per the germline V gene, CDR1 is LGHNA and CDR2 is YNFKEQ. Trimming cost V 0 bases and J 10 bases, with 9 bases left between them. This CDR3 contains 12 residues. CDR3 protein: CASSQDFLPYTF. Written as DNA, the CDR3 is TGTGCCAGCAGCCAAGATTTCTTACCCTACACCTTC.

This clone has only a few counts. J is TRBJ1-1 and V is TRBV7-8; maybe TRBD1 (5 bases). Looked up from germline, CDR1 is SGHVS and CDR2 is FQNEAQ. Trimming shortened V by 1 base and J by 0 bases, and 9 bases separated the two germline ends. CDR3 length equals 15 residues. CDR3 DNA: TGTGCCAGCAGCTTAGAAACGGGACTGAACACTGAAGCTTTCTTT. This translates into CASSLETGLNTEAFF.

This rearrangement joins TRBV7-2 to TRBJ2-3; D unclear. The CDR3 is 13 amino acids. The V gene's germline CDR1 is SGHTA and CDR2 FQGNSA. Trimming pared 5 bases from V and 3 bases from J, leaving 9 bases between. DNA for the CDR3: TGTGCCAGCAGCCGCCAGAGAACAGATACGCAGTATTTT. Translation: CASSRQRTDTQYF.

The chain recombines TRBV11-3 with TRBJ2-1, with D possibly matching TRBD1 (6 bases). Trimming stripped 1 base from V and 5 bases from J, with 12 bases between. This CDR3 is built from 15 residues. Germline CDR1 and CDR2: SGHNT and YENEEA. In DNA form, the CDR3 reads TGTGCCAGCAGCTTAGGACAGGAGGAGAACAATGAGCAGTTCTTC. This translates into CASSLGQEENNEQFF. Full variable domain (rest looked up from reference TRBV11-3 and TRBJ2-1): EAGVVQSPRYKIIEKKQPVAFWCNPISGHNTLYWYLQNLGQGPELLIRYENEEAVDDSQLPKDRFSAERLKGVDSTLKIQPAELGDSAVYLCASSLGQEENNEQFFGPGTRLTVL.

The V gene is TRBV9, the J gene TRBJ2-1, with D possibly being TRBD2 (6 bases). Trimming shortened V by 0 bases and J by 7 bases, and 14 bases separated the two germline ends. The germline gives CDR1 SGDLS, CDR2 YYNGEE. The CDR3 extends over 15 amino acids. For the CDR3, the DNA is TGTGCCAGCAGCGTAGGAGGTAGCGGCACAAATGAGCAGTTCTTC. Protein: CASSVGGSGTNEQFF.

This clone was picked up one time. This sequence joins TRBV19 and TRBJ1-2; 8 bases match TRBD1. V shed 5 bases and J 8 bases; nucleotides not matched to a gene: 10. The germline CDR1 and CDR2 sequences are LNHDA and SQIVND (reference sequence). The CDR3 contains 14 residues. The CDR3 DNA is TGTGCCAGTAGTGTGACAGGGGAGACTTGGGGCTACACCTTC. Protein sequence: CASSVTGETWGYTF.